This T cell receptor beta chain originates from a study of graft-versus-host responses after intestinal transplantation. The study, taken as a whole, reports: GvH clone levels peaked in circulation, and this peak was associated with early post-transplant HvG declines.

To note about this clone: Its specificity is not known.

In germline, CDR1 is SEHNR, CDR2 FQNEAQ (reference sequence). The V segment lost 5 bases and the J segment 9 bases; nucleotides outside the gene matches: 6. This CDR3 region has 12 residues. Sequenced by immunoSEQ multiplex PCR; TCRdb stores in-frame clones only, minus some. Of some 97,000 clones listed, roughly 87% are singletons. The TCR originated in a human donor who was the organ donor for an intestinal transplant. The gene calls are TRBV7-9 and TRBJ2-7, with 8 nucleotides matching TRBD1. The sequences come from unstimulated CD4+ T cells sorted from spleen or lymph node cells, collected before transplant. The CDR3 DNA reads TGTGCCAGCAGCCGCGACAGGGGAGGGCAGTACTTC. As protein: CASSRDRGGQYF.